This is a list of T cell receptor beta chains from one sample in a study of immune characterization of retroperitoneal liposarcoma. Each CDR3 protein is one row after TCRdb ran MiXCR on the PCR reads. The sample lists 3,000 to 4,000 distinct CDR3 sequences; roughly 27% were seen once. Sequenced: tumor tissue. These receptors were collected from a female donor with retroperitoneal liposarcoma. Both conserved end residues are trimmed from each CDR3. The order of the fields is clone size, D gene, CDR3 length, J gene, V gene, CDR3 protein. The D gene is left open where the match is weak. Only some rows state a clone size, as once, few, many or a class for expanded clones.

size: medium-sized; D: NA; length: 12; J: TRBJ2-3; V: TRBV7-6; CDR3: ASSRLGGTDTQY
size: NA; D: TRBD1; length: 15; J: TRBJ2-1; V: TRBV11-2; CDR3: ASSLRTGGKSYNEQF
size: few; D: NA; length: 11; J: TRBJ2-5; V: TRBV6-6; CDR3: ASSRSYQETQY
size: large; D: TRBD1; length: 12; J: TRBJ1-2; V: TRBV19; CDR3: ASSSSGTAYGYT
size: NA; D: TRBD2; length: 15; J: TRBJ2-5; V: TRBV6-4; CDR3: ASSESGTSGIDNEQY
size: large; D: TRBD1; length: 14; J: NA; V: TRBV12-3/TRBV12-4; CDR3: ASSLAGTGGYNEQY
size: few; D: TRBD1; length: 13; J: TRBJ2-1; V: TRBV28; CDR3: ASSLRQGFINEQF
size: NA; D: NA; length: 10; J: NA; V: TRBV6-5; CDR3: ATEGKGYEQY
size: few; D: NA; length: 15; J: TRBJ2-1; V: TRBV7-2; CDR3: ASSLFVSTGYSYEQF
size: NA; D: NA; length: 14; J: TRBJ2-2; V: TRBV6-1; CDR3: ASSEMAGTTAGELF
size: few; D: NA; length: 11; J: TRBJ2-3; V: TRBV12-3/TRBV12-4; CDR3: ATQRRDGDTQY
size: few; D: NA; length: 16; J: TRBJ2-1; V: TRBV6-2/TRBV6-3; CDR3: ASSYYADLPGSYNEQF
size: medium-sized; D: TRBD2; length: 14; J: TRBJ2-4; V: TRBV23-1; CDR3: ASSQEREGRENIQY
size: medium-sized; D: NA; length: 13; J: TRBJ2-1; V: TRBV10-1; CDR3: ASSQGPGAGNEQF
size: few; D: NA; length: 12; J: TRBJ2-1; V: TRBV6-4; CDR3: ASSEQGGVNEQF
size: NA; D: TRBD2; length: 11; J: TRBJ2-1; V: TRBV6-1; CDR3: ASSETRDLAGD
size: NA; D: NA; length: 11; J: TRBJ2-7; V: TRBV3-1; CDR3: ASSQSGTYEQY
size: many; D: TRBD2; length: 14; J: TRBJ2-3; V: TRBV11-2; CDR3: ASSSGLAGGTDTQY
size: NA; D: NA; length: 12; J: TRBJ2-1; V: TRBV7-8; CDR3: ASSLLATGYEQF
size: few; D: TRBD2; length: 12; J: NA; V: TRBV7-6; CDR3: ASNLEGGSREQY
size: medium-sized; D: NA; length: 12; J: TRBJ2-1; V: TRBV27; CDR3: ASTLRGSYNEQF
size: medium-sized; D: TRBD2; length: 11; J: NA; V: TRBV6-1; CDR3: ATFGLAAYEQY
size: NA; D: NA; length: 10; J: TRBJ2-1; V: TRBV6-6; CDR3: ASSDMDPEQF
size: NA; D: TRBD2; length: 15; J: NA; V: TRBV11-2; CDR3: ASSLGLGTRTYNEQF
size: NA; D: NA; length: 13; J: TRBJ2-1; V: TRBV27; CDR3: ASSLWQRSYNEQF
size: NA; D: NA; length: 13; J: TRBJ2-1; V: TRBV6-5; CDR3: ASSRSWARTKEQF
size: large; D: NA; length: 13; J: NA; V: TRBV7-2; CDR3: ASSLDPGSFSEQY
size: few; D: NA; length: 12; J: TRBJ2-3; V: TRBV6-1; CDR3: ASSLRPSTDTQY
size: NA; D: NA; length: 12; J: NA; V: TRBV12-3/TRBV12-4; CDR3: ASSVREGSYEQY
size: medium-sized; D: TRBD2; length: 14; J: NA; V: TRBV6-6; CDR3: ASSDSSGGAYNEQY
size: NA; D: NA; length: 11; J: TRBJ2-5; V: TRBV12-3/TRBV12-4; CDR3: ASGAAPQETQY
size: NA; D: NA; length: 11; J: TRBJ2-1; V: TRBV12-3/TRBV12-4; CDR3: ASRPPGVYEQF
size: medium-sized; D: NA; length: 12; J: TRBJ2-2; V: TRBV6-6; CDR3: ASSYSGVTGELF
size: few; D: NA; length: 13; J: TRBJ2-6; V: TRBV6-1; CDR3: ASSDGGTGANVLT
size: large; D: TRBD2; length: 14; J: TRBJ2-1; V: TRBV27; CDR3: ASSPTTSGVYNEQF
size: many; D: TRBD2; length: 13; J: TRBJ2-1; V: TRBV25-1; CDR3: ASSEGLAGGNEQF
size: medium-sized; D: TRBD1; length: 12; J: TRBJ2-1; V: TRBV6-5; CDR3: ASRRTGRGNEQF
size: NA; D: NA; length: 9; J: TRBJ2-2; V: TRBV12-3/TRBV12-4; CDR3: ASTLAGELF
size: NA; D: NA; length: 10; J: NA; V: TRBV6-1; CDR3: ASSERGTEQY
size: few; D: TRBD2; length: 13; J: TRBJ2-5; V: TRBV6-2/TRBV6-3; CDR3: ASSSERDRGETQY
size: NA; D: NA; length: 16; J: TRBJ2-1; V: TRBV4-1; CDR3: ASSQDIQAGASYNEQF
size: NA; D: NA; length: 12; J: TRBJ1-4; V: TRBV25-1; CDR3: ASSSGGSNEKLF
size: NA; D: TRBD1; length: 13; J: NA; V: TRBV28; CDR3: ASSSRQGFAETQF
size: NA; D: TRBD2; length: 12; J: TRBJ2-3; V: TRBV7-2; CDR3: ASSLWGLSDTQY
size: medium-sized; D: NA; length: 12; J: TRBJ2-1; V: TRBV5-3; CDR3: ARSRLTKAREQF
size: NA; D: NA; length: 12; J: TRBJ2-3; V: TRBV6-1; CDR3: ASSETGRTDTQY
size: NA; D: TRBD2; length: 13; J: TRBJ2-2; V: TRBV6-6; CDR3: ASSYVAGGTGELF
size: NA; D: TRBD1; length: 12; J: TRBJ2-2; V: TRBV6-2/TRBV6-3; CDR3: ASKGTGGTGELF